The rows below give T cell receptor beta chains drawn from one sample of a study of graft-versus-host responses after intestinal transplantation. Only in-frame clones appear in the TCRdb table, and some are missing; sequencing was by immunoSEQ multiplex PCR. There are roughly 62,000 clones in the sample; under 95% occur only once, and about 2.9% lies in the top ten. The specimen was PBMCs, collected 118 days after intestinal transplantation. The receptors shown here come from a human patient who received an intestinal transplant, so some T cells may come from the graft donor. Both conserved end residues are part of each CDR3. The D gene is left open where the match is weak. Size is omitted from some rows. Given values are once, few, many or a class for expanded clones.

>TRBV12-5|TRBJ1-6|-|-
CASGLSPNSPLHF
TGTGCTAGTGGTTTGTCTCCCAATTCACCCCTCCACTTT
>TRBV5-1|TRBJ2-3|TRBD2|-
CASSLGVAGPTDTQYF
TGCGCCAGCAGCTTGGGGGTAGCGGGACCCACAGATACGCAGTATTTT
>TRBV7-9|TRBJ1-4|-|-
CASSLEDSLSNEKLFF
TGTGCCAGCAGCTTAGAGGATTCGTTAAGTAATGAAAAACTGTTTTTT
>TRBV19|TRBJ2-1|TRBD2|-
CASSNGRAYNEQFF
TGTGCCAGTAGCAACGGGAGGGCCTACAATGAGCAGTTCTTC
>TRBV28|TRBJ2-2|-|once
CASSLRGIPNTGELFF
TGTGCCAGCAGTTTAAGGGGGATTCCGAACACCGGGGAGCTGTTTTTT
>TRBV5-6|TRBJ1-2|-|-
CASSLGPNYGYTF
TGTGCCAGCAGCTTGGGTCCGAACTATGGCTACACCTTC
>TRBV7-3|TRBJ1-1|-|-
CASSLYGNTEAFF
TGTGCCAGCAGCTTATATGGGAACACTGAAGCTTTCTTT
>TRBV4-1|TRBJ2-3|-|-
CASRSVGRTQYF
TGCGCCAGCCGCTCGGTGGGCAGGACGCAGTATTTT
>TRBV27|TRBJ2-7|-|-
CASSHSHLGHYEQYF
TGTGCCAGCAGTCATAGCCATTTAGGGCACTACGAGCAGTACTTC
>TRBV5-5|TRBJ2-3|-|-
CASSLGHPEGDTQYF
TGTGCCAGCAGCTTAGGACACCCGGAGGGAGATACGCAGTATTTT
>TRBV19|TRBJ2-1|-|-
CASSIGPGTNEQFF
TGTGCCAGTAGTATAGGACCAGGGACCAATGAGCAGTTCTTC
>TRBV28|TRBJ1-5|TRBD1|once
CASSRTGLSNQPQHF
TGTGCCAGCAGTCGGACAGGGCTTAGCAATCAGCCCCAGCATTTT
>TRBV9|TRBJ1-2|-|-
CASNSGYGYTF
TGTGCCAGCAACTCAGGGTATGGCTACACCTTC
>TRBV6-5|TRBJ2-5|-|few
CASRGGETQYF
TGTGCCAGCAGGGGGGGAGAGACCCAGTACTTC
>TRBV28|TRBJ2-7|TRBD1|-
CASRLTGTVSYEQYF
TGTGCCAGCAGGCTTACCGGGACAGTTTCTTACGAGCAGTACTTC
>TRBV11-2|TRBJ2-1|TRBD2|-
CASSPGIAGGPNPEQFF
TGTGCCAGCAGCCCGGGAATAGCGGGAGGGCCTAATCCTGAGCAGTTCTTC
>TRBV27|TRBJ2-1|TRBD1|-
CASSLYRGPYNEQFF
TGTGCCAGCAGTCTCTACAGGGGCCCCTACAATGAGCAGTTCTTC
>TRBV28|TRBJ2-7|-|-
CASSLIAEPYEQYF
TGTGCCAGCAGTTTAATAGCGGAACCCTACGAGCAGTACTTC
>TRBV7-6|TRBJ1-1|-|-
CASSPLARAAFF
TGTGCCAGCAGCCCACTAGCTAGGGCGGCTTTCTTT
>TRBV19|TRBJ2-7|TRBD2|-
CASSWADSSGGLDEQYF
TGTGCCAGTAGTTGGGCCGATTCTAGCGGGGGGCTGGACGAGCAGTACTTC
>TRBV9|TRBJ1-3|-|-
CASSVAAVSGNTIYF
TGTGCCAGCAGCGTAGCTGCAGTCTCTGGAAACACCATATATTTT
>TRBV27|TRBJ2-3|-|-
CASSLSKGDTQYF
TGTGCCAGCAGTTTATCGAAGGGGGATACGCAGTATTTT
>TRBV7-9|TRBJ2-5|-|-
CASNQLRGDRQETQYF
TGTGCCAGCAACCAACTCCGGGGGGACAGGCAAGAGACCCAGTACTTC
>TRBV9|TRBJ1-3|-|-
CASSVAGGLEVGNTIYF
TGTGCCAGCAGCGTAGCCGGCGGACTGGAGGTAGGAAACACCATATATTTT
>TRBV18|TRBJ2-5|TRBD2|-
CASSSSGGQETQYF
TGTGCCAGCTCATCTAGCGGGGGGCAAGAGACCCAGTACTTC
>TRBV28|TRBJ2-7|-|-
CASSLGWYEQYF
TGTGCCAGCAGCCTGGGGTGGTACGAGCAGTACTTC
>TRBV7-8|TRBJ2-1|TRBD2|once
CASSLTSGGPREQFF
TGTGCCAGCAGCTTGACTAGCGGGGGGCCTAGGGAGCAGTTCTTC
>TRBV5-1|TRBJ1-1|-|-
CASSAQGNTEAFF
TGCGCCAGCAGCGCCCAGGGGAACACTGAAGCTTTCTTT
>TRBV5-8|TRBJ2-7|TRBD1|-
CASSFGTGEHYEQYF
TGTGCCAGCAGCTTCGGGACAGGGGAGCACTACGAGCAGTACTTC